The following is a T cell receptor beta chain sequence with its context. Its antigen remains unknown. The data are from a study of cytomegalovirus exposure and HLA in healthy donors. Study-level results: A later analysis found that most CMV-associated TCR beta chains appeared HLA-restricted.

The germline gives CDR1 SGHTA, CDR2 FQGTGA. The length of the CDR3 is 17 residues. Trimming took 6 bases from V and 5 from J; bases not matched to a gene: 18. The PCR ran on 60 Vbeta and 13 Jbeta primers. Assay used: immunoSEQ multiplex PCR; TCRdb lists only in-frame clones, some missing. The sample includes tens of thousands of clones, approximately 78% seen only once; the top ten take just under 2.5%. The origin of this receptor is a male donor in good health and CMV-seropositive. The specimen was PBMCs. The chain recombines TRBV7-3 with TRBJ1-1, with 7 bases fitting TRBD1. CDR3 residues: CASSPSRDSPWATEAFF. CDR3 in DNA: TGTGCCAGCAGTCCAAGTAGGGACAGTCCGTGGGCAACTGAAGCTTTCTTT.